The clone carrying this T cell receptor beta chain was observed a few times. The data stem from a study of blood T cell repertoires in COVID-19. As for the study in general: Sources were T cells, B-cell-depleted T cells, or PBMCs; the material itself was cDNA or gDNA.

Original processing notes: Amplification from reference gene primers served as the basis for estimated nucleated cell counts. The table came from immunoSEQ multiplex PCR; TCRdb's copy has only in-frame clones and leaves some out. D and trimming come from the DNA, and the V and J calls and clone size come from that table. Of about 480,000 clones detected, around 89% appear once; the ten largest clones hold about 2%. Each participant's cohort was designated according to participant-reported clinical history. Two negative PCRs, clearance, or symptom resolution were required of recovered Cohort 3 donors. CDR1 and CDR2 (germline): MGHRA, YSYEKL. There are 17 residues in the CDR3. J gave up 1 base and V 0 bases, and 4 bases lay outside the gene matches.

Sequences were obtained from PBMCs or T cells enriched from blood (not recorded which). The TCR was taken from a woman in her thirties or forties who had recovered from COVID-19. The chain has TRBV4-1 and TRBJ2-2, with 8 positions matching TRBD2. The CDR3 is CASSQDLAGMNTGELFF. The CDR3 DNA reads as TGCGCCAGCAGCCAAGATCTAGCGGGCATGAACACCGGGGAGCTGTTTTTT.